The 17 T cell receptor beta chains listed next were all sequenced from one sample in a study of T cell responses to AZD1222 COVID-19 vaccine. The repertoire was sequenced with immunoSEQ multiplex PCR; TCRdb's copy has only in-frame clones and lacks some. The sample records about 140,000 clones, roughly 89% being singletons. This specimen was peripheral blood, taken on day 0 of AZD1222 vaccination. All receptors come from an adult in good health.

In this sample, this clone turned up once. This chain connects TRBV24-1 to TRBJ2-5, with TRBD1 matching 8 bases. This CDR3 is 17 amino acids long. Germline CDR1 and CDR2: KGHDR and SFDVKD. The junction had 16 bases not matched to a gene; V was cut back by 7 bases and J by 4 bases. CDR3 amino acids: CATRSGGFGVEAETQYF. DNA of the CDR3: TGTGCCACCAGATCAGGGGGCTTTGGGGTTGAAGCAGAGACCCAGTACTTC.

This clone was recorded only once. This sequence joins TRBV9 and TRBJ1-1, with a weak D call TRBD1 (5 bases). V lost 2 bases and J 8 bases, leaving 10 bases between the germline ends. Germline CDR1 reads SGDLS; CDR2 reads YYNGEE. CDR3 length equals 12 residues. In DNA, the CDR3 is TGTGCCAGCAGCGTCGGGCAGGGCGAAGCTTTCTTT. Its protein is CASSVGQGEAFF. Drawing the rest from reference TRBV9 and TRBJ1-1, the complete variable domain is DSGVTQTPKHLITATGQRVTLRCSPRSGDLSVYWYQQSLDQGLQFLIQYYNGEERAKGNILERFSAQQFPDLHSELNLSSLELGDSALYFCASSVGQGEAFFGQGTRLTVV.

The rearrangement uses TRBV12-3 or TRBV12-4 and TRBJ1-2; tentatively, D is TRBD1 (6 bases). V was shortened by 2 bases and J by 4 bases, with 8 bases between the two germline ends. The CDR3 loop spans 13 amino acids. Here the CDR3 DNA reads TGTGCCAGCAGTTTACAGGGGACCTATGGCTACACCTTC. It codes for CASSLQGTYGYTF.

This rearrangement joins TRBV2 to TRBJ2-1; D is perhaps TRBD2 (6 bases). Trimming removed 8 bases at V and 5 bases at J, with 10 bases between. Germline V lookup: CDR1 SNHLY, CDR2 FYNNEI. CDR3 size: 12 residues. CDR3 nucleotide sequence: TGTGCCAGCGGGAGGAACAACAATGAGCAGTTCTTC. It translates to CASGRNNNEQFF.

This chain uses TRBV6-5 with TRBJ2-6; D call uncertain. V lost 6 bases to trimming and J lost 1 base, with 4 bases between them. Looked up from germline, CDR1 is MNHEY and CDR2 is SVGAGI. CDR3 size: 13 residues. CDR3 sequence reads: CASSASGANVLTF. The DNA for the CDR3 is TGTGCCAGCAGCGCATCTGGGGCCAACGTCCTGACTTTC.

This chain uses TRBV2 with TRBJ2-7, with 8 nucleotides matching TRBD2. Germline CDR1 and CDR2: SNHLY and FYNNEI. The CDR3 spans 14 residues. Trimming removed 4 bases from V and 7 bases from J; junction bases left unmatched: 9. Here the CDR3 reads CASSVAGTTGEQYF. The CDR3, as DNA: TGTGCCAGCAGTGTAGCGGGAACCACGGGGGAGCAGTACTTC.

This chain uses TRBV24-1 with TRBJ1-5; 7 bases agree with TRBD1. The CDR3 loop spans 14 amino acids. Trimming at V came to 7 bases and at J to 6 bases, leaving 8 bases not matched to a gene. CDR1 KGHDR and CDR2 SFDVKD come from the germline V gene. The CDR3 reads CATSPQGFVQPQHF. In DNA, the CDR3 is TGTGCCACCAGCCCACAGGGGTTCGTTCAGCCCCAGCATTTT.

This rearrangement joins TRBV6-5 to TRBJ1-2; the match to TRBD1 covers 12 bases. Trimming cost V 6 bases and J 4 bases; bases outside gene matches: 6. The length of the CDR3 is 15 residues. Germline CDR1 and CDR2: MNHEY and SVGAGI. CDR3 sequence (DNA): TGTGCCAGCAGCCGAGGGACAGGGGGCCTCTATGGCTACACCTTC. It yields the protein CASSRGTGGLYGYTF.

The V and J genes are TRBV4-3 and TRBJ1-2, with 7 bases identical to TRBD1. The CDR3 has 15 amino acids. With 0 bases clipped from V and 4 bases from J, the junction kept 5 bases outside the gene matches. From germline, CDR1 is LGHNA and CDR2 YSLEER. This CDR3 is CASSQDRGASYGYTF. CDR3 coding DNA: TGCGCCAGCAGCCAAGACAGGGGGGCGAGCTATGGCTACACCTTC.

The chain employs TRBV12-2 and TRBJ1-6; the table calls TRBD1, which could not be checked here. TRBV12-2 is a documented pseudogene. The CDR3 extends over 17 amino acids. The CDR3 sequence: CASRSTRTGGLNSPLHF. CDR3 in DNA: TGTGCAAGTCGTTCGACACGGACAGGGGGCTTAAATTCACCCCTCCACTTT.

The chain is built from TRBV5-4 and TRBJ1-2; perhaps TRBD1 as D (6 bases). The CDR3 runs to 13 residues. The V end was cut by 2 bases, the J end by 2 bases, with 7 bases between. CDR1 is SGHNT, CDR2 YYREEE, per germline (reference sequence). For the CDR3, the DNA is TGTGCCAGCAGCTTTACAGGGAACTATGGCTACACCTTC. It translates to CASSFTGNYGYTF.

This chain uses TRBV4-3 with TRBJ1-2; no clear D. CDR1 and CDR2 from the germline V gene are LGHNA and YSLEER. V lost 1 base to trimming and J lost 4 bases, with 13 bases between them. CDR3 length equals 15 residues. This CDR3 is CASSQGARWGYGYTF. The CDR3 DNA sequence: TGCGCCAGCAGCCAAGGGGCCCGATGGGGCTATGGCTACACCTTC.

V gene TRBV5-1 combines with J gene TRBJ1-2; 8 nucleotides agree with TRBD1. Trimming took 4 bases from V and 6 from J; bases not matched to a gene: 2. Per germline, CDR1 SGHRS and CDR2 YFSETQ. CDR3 size: 12 residues. The CDR3, as DNA: TGCGCCAGCAGCCCGGACAGGGATGGCTACACCTTC. Amino acids: CASSPDRDGYTF.

The chain is built from TRBV20-1 and TRBJ1-1; no definite D call. Trimming took off 3 bases at V and 6 bases at J, with 8 bases between the two ends. This CDR3 comprises 11 residues. Germline assignment: CDR1 DFQATT and CDR2 SNEGSKA (reference sequence). CDR3 sequence reads: CSASAGPEAFF. In nucleotides, the CDR3 is TGCAGTGCTAGCGCGGGCCCTGAAGCTTTCTTT.

The chain uses TRBV5-4 and TRBJ1-2; D gene unclear. The CDR3 runs 13 residues. CDR1 SGHNT and CDR2 YYREEE come from the germline V gene (reference sequence). V gave up 2 bases and J gave up 5 bases, with 10 bases separating them. The CDR3 here is CASSFRMGYGYTF. The CDR3 nucleotides read TGTGCCAGCAGCTTCCGGATGGGGTATGGCTACACCTTC.

This clone appeared a single time. V and J are TRBV4-3 and TRBJ1-2; 9 positions match TRBD1. The CDR3 sequence is 17 residues long. Germline CDR1 is LGHNA and CDR2 is YSLEER. V shed 0 bases and J 0 bases; nucleotides not matched to a gene: 5. Here the CDR3 reads CASSQDLRDRANYGYTF. As DNA, the CDR3 is TGCGCCAGCAGCCAAGATCTAAGGGACAGGGCTAACTATGGCTACACCTTC.

The chain is built from TRBV9 and TRBJ1-1; weak D call: TRBD1 (6 bases). Trimming pared 3 bases from V and 7 bases from J, leaving 16 bases between. In germline, CDR1 is SGDLS, CDR2 YYNGEE. The CDR3 spans 14 residues. The CDR3 bases are TGTGCCAGCAGCGAAGGGGGGCCAGGCCGTGAAGCTTTCTTT. It is translated as CASSEGGPGREAFF. Complete variable domain (other parts from reference TRBV9 and TRBJ1-1): DSGVTQTPKHLITATGQRVTLRCSPRSGDLSVYWYQQSLDQGLQFLIQYYNGEERAKGNILERFSAQQFPDLHSELNLSSLELGDSALYFCASSEGGPGREAFFGQGTRLTVV.